The 12 T cell receptor beta chains below all came from one sample that was sequenced in a study of blood T cell repertoires in COVID-19. TCRdb's table, derived via immunoSEQ multiplex PCR, lists solely in-frame clones and lacks some. Here the sample spans 250,000 or so clones, around 90% being singletons. Sequenced: peripheral blood. These receptors came from a woman in her 70s with active or convalescent COVID-19.

This chain joins TRBV7-9 and TRBJ2-5, with D possibly being TRBD2 (5 bases). Germline-derived CDR1 and CDR2 are SEHNR and FQNEAQ (reference sequence). V gave up 5 bases and J gave up 3 bases, with 16 bases separating them. The CDR3 runs to 15 residues. CDR3 in DNA: TGTGCCAGCAGCCAATTGACGACGGGAAAAGAGACCCAGTACTTC. The encoded protein is CASSQLTTGKETQYF.

The chain combines TRBV19 with TRBJ1-3, with 8 positions matching TRBD1. From germline, CDR1 is LNHDA and CDR2 SQIVND (reference sequence). The CDR3 sequence is 15 residues long. V shed 4 bases, J shed 0 bases, and the junction held 2 bases outside the gene matches. The CDR3 sequence: CASSSTGGSGNTIYF. CDR3 nucleotides: TGTGCCAGTAGTAGCACAGGGGGCTCTGGAAACACCATATATTTT. Based on the CDR3 plus reference TRBV19 and TRBJ1-3, the full variable domain is DGGITQSPKYLFRKEGQNVTLSCEQNLNHDAMYWYRQDPGQGLRLIYYSQIVNDFQKGDIAEGYSVSREKKESFPLTVTSAQKNPTAFYLCASSSTGGSGNTIYFGEGSWLTVV.

V is TRBV19 and J is TRBJ2-7; 7 bases agree with TRBD1. Germline CDR1 reads LNHDA; CDR2 reads SQIVND (reference sequence). Germline trimming cut 9 bases from V and 2 bases from J; bases unmatched to any gene: 4. This CDR3 region has 12 residues. The CDR3 sequence: CASTDRTYEQYF. CDR3 DNA sequence: TGTGCCAGCACGGACAGGACCTACGAGCAGTACTTC.

The gene calls are TRBV11-3 and TRBJ1-3; D gene ambiguous. Germline lookup yields CDR1 SGHNT and CDR2 YENEEA. The CDR3 is 13 amino acids. V dropped 6 bases and J dropped 2 bases, with 8 bases sitting between them. The CDR3 sequence is CASSSSTGNTIYF. The CDR3, as DNA: TGTGCCAGCAGTTCTTCTACTGGAAACACCATATATTTT.

The chain recombines TRBV5-4 with TRBJ2-5; perhaps TRBD1 as D (6 bases). The germline V and J ends were trimmed by 0 bases and 7 bases, with 10 bases remaining between them. The CDR3 has 13 amino acids. The germline V gene encodes CDR1 SGHNT and CDR2 YYREEE (reference sequence). CDR3 bases: TGTGCCAGCAGCTTGGACAGGGCAGGGACCCAGTACTTC. The encoded protein is CASSLDRAGTQYF.

The chain recombines TRBV28 with TRBJ1-1; the D gene is possibly TRBD1 (5 bases). Trimming took off 6 bases at V and 7 bases at J, with 9 bases between the two ends. Germline V gene data show CDR1 as MDHEN and CDR2 as SYDVKM. This CDR3 spans 11 amino acids. The CDR3 DNA follows: TGTGCCAGCAGCCACGGGGGTGAAGCTTTCTTT. Residues: CASSHGGEAFF.

The chain links TRBV6-1 to TRBJ1-1, with TRBD1 identical over 7 bases. The CDR3 sequence is 16 residues long. CDR1 is MNHNS and CDR2 is SASEGT in the germline V gene. The V gene end was trimmed by 4 bases and the J gene end by 4 bases; junction bases not matched to a gene: 12. The CDR3: CASSGQGFLLTTEAFF. CDR3 in DNA: TGTGCCAGCAGTGGACAGGGATTCTTGCTTACCACTGAAGCTTTCTTT.

The rearrangement uses TRBV18 and TRBJ2-1, with 7 bases aligning to TRBD1. This CDR3 has 15 residues. Germline lookup yields CDR1 KGHSH and CDR2 LQKENI. The V gene end was trimmed by 3 bases and the J gene end by 7 bases; junction bases not matched to a gene: 9. CDR3 loop: CASSPRQGGENEQFF. The CDR3, as DNA: TGTGCCAGCTCACCCAGACAGGGTGGTGAGAATGAGCAGTTCTTC.

The chain links TRBV6-6 to TRBJ2-7, with TRBD1 matching 9 bases. The V gene's germline CDR1 is MNHNY and CDR2 SVGAGI (reference sequence). Trimming at V came to 2 bases and at J to 2 bases, leaving 7 bases not matched to a gene. The CDR3 is 16 amino acids. The CDR3, as DNA: TGTGCCAGCAGTTACCCTGCGGGACAGGGAACCTACGAGCAGTACTTC. Encoded protein: CASSYPAGQGTYEQYF.

This clone was observed a few times. This chain links TRBV9 with TRBJ1-6; the D is unclear. The length of the CDR3 is 12 residues. The V and J ends lost 4 bases and 12 bases respectively, with 11 bases between them. Germline CDR1 and CDR2: SGDLS and YYNGEE. CDR3 sequence (DNA): TGTGCCAGCAGCCCCGAGCTAGAACCCCTCCACTTT. Protein product: CASSPELEPLHF.

J is TRBJ1-5 and V is TRBV6-6; unclear D gene. The germline CDR1 and CDR2 sequences are MNHNY and SVGAGI (reference sequence). The V end was cut by 6 bases, the J end by 2 bases, with 14 bases between. CDR3 length: 15 residues. CDR3 nucleotide sequence: TGTGCCAGCAGCCTAAATACGGTAGGCAATCAGCCCCAGCATTTT. Its translation: CASSLNTVGNQPQHF.

The chain has TRBV6-6 and TRBJ1-5, with D uncertain. This CDR3 is built from 14 residues. V shed 6 bases and J shed 2 bases, with 11 bases lying between them. CDR1 is MNHNY and CDR2 is SVGAGI in the germline V gene (reference sequence). The CDR3 DNA reads TGTGCCAGCAGCCTTCTTGGAGGCAATCAGCCCCAGCATTTT. This codes for CASSLLGGNQPQHF.